This T cell receptor beta chain was sequenced in a study of cytomegalovirus exposure and HLA in healthy donors. Overall study findings and caveats: The study carried out a later analysis of TCR beta sequences. It associated around 17,000 of them with specific HLA alleles at a false discovery rate of 0.05. The authors enumerated 150 to 200 TCR beta chains as linked to cytomegalovirus. Earlier analysis looked at TCR beta V segments, and most were productive about 87% or about 30% of the time.

With 60 Vbeta and 13 Jbeta primers, the PCR was carried out. Profiled with immunoSEQ multiplex PCR; TCRdb holds only in-frame clones, not every one. This sample has 35,000 to 50,000 clones; roughly half occur once, and the top ten carry 12%. The CDR3 is 16 residues long. V lost 6 bases and J lost 5; bases outside the gene matches: 15. Germline CDR1 and CDR2: MDHEN and SYDVKM. Nobody recorded the CMV serostatus of this donor. Notes on this clone: Its target is not known.

Sequences were obtained from PBMCs. The genes are TRBV28 and TRBJ1-2, with TRBD1 identical over 7 bases. The origin of this receptor is a human donor in good health. In DNA, the CDR3 is TGTGCCAGCAGCCGACAGGGCCAGATAGACTTATATGGCTACACCTTC. This sequence encodes CASSRQGQIDLYGYTF.